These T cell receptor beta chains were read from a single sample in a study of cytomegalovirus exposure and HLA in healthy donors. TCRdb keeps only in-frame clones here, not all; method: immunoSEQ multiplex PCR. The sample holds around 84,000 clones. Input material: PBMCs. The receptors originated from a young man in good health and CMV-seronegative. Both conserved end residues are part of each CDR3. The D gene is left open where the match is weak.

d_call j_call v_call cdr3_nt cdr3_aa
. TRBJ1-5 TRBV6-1 TGTGCCAGCAGACGGGGTAGCAATCAGCCCCAGCATTTT CASRRGSNQPQHF
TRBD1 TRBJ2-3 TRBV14 TGTGCCAGCAGCCAAGGACAGGGAAGCACAGATACGCAGTATTTT CASSQGQGSTDTQYF
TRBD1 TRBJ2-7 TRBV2 TGTGCCAGCAGTGAAGGGCTCCAGGGGGCACCCTACGAGCAGTACTTC CASSEGLQGAPYEQYF
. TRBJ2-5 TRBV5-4 TGTGCCAGCAGCTTGGAAGGGGGATGGGCCCAGTACTTC CASSLEGGWAQYF
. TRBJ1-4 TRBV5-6 TGTGCCAGCAGCTTACAGGGAATTAACGGAAAACTGTTTTTT CASSLQGINGKLFF
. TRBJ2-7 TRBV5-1 TGCGCCAGCAGCTTGGAGGGCAGGGCCGACGAGCAGTACTTC CASSLEGRADEQYF
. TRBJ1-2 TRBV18 TGTGCCAGCTCAGGGGCGGATCGGAGAACCTATGGCTACACCTTC CASSGADRRTYGYTF
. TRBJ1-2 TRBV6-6 TGTGCCAGCAGTTACTCGGGACAACTTTCTAACTATGGCTACACCTTC CASSYSGQLSNYGYTF
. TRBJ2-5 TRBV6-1 TGTGCCAGCAGTGAAGCGCTGAGGAGGGAGACCCAGTACTTC CASSEALRRETQYF
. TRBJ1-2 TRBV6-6 TGTGCCAGCAGTTACTCCGAGGAATATGGCTACACCTTC CASSYSEEYGYTF
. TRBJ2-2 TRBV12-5 TGTGCTAGTGGTTTGGTACAGGGAAGCACCGGGGAGCTGTTTTTT CASGLVQGSTGELFF
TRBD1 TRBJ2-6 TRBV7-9 TGTGCCACCAGGGGACAGGAATACTCTGGGGCCAACGTCCTGACTTTC CATRGQEYSGANVLTF
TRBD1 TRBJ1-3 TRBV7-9 TGTGCCAGCAGACCGGGACAGGCCAGATCTGGAAACACCATATATTTT CASRPGQARSGNTIYF
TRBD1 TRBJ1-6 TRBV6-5 TGTGCCAGCAGAACAGGGGATTCACCCCTCCACTTT CASRTGDSPLHF
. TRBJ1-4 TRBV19 TGTGCCAGTAGTCGGGGGAGAACTAATGAAAAACTGTTTTTT CASSRGRTNEKLFF
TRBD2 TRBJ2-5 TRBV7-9 TGTGCCAGCAGCCCGGGACCGAACGCGGGGGAGCAGTACTTC CASSPGPNAGEQYF
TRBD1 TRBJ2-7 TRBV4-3 TGCGCCAGCAGCCCCCGACAGGGGGAGAGCGACGAGCAGTACTTC CASSPRQGESDEQYF
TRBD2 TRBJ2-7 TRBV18 TGTGCCAGCTCACCACAAGCGGGAGCCCCCTACGAGCAGTACTTC CASSPQAGAPYEQYF
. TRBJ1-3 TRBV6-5 TGTGCCAGCAGAGTCCTCGAGTCTGGAAACACCATATATTTT CASRVLESGNTIYF
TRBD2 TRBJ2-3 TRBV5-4 TGTGCCAGCAGCTCACTAGCGTTCACAGATACGCAGTATTTT CASSSLAFTDTQYF
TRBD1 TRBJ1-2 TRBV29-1 TGCAGCGCGGGGACAGCTAACTATGGCTACACCTTC CSAGTANYGYTF
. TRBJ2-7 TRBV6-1 TGTGCCAGCAGTGAAGCGCTACTAGCCGACGTTTACGAGCAGTACTTC CASSEALLADVYEQYF
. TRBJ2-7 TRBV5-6 TGTGCCAGCAGCCGACGAGGGGAGGCGCGGCAAGAGCAGTACTTC CASSRRGEARQEQYF
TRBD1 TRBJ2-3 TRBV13 TGTGCCAGCAGCCCACAAACAGGGGATGATACGCAGTATTTT CASSPQTGDDTQYF
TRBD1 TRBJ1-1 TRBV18 TGTGCCAGCTCACCCGGGACAGAGAACACTGAAGCTTTCTTT CASSPGTENTEAFF
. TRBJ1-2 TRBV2 TGTGCCGCCCAAACAGGATTTGGCTATGGCTACACCTTC CAAQTGFGYGYTF
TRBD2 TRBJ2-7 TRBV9 TGTGCCAGCAGCCCCGGGGGGATCAGCTCCTACGAGCAGTACTTC CASSPGGISSYEQYF
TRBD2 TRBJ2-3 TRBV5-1 TGCGCCAGCAGCTTGGGAATTAGCGGGACCACAGATACGCAGTATTTT CASSLGISGTTDTQYF
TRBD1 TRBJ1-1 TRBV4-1 TGCGCCAGCAGCCAAGTGGGACAGGGGAGGGGGGGAGCTTTCTTT CASSQVGQGRGGAFF
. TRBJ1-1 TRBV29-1 TGCAGCGTTGAAGGGCGGATGAACACTGAAGCTTTCTTT CSVEGRMNTEAFF
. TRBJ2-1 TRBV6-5 TGTGCCAGCAGGCGGGCCGGATTGAACAATGAGCAGTTCTTC CASRRAGLNNEQFF
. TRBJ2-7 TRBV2 TGTGCCAGCAATCAACAGAGCTCCTACGAGCAGTACTTC CASNQQSSYEQYF
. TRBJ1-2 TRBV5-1 TGCGCCAGCAGCCCGGAGACAGCATATTATGGCTACACCTTC CASSPETAYYGYTF
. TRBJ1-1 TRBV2 TGTGCCAGCAGTGAATTGACAACAGGGATTATGAACACTGAAGCTTTCTTT CASSELTTGIMNTEAFF
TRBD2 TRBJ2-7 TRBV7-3 TGTGCCAGCGCTCGCTGGACTAGCGGGAGGTACGAGCAGTACTTC CASARWTSGRYEQYF